The rows below give T cell receptor beta chains drawn from one sample of a study of blood T cell repertoires in COVID-19. Sequenced by immunoSEQ multiplex PCR; TCRdb stores in-frame clones only, minus some. The sample lists 65,000 or so clones, 70% to 85% occurring once. Sequencing was performed on peripheral blood. The receptor set was obtained from a woman between 65 and 79 years old with acute or convalescent COVID-19. CDR3s include the opening cysteine and the closing phenylalanine or tryptophan. The order of the fields is J gene, clone size, V gene, CDR3 protein. Size is stated for part of the rows, as once, few or many counts, or as a class when the clone is expanded.

J: TRBJ1-1; size: -; V: TRBV20-1; CDR3: CSAGDRVKAFF
J: TRBJ1-5; size: -; V: TRBV14; CDR3: CASSSNRDSLQHF
J: TRBJ2-3; size: once; V: TRBV5-1; CDR3: CASSRQGTSGNTDTQYF
J: TRBJ1-2; size: -; V: TRBV3-1/TRBV3-2; CDR3: CASSQDPQGLYGYTF
J: TRBJ2-1; size: -; V: TRBV5-5; CDR3: CASSKGTSGGGSYNEQFF
J: TRBJ1-1; size: -; V: TRBV29-1; CDR3: CSVEDSGGLNTEAFF
J: TRBJ2-7; size: -; V: TRBV12-3/TRBV12-4; CDR3: CASSSLTSEPQYF
J: TRBJ2-7; size: -; V: TRBV19; CDR3: CASSMGQGGFYEQYF
J: TRBJ1-1; size: -; V: TRBV3-1/TRBV3-2; CDR3: CASSRTGTEAFF
J: TRBJ2-7; size: -; V: TRBV7-6; CDR3: CASSLGAQRGQYF
J: TRBJ2-1; size: -; V: TRBV6-5; CDR3: CASSYQGGEQFF
J: TRBJ1-5; size: medium-sized; V: TRBV2; CDR3: CASSGGLTQHF
J: TRBJ2-7; size: -; V: TRBV19; CDR3: CASSKPGQGMNEQYF
J: TRBJ1-5; size: -; V: TRBV5-8; CDR3: CASSLAIGLYNQPQHF
J: TRBJ2-2; size: -; V: TRBV10-2; CDR3: CASAGLTNTGELFF
J: TRBJ1-5; size: -; V: TRBV18; CDR3: CASSPGGTGGGQPQHF
J: TRBJ2-5; size: -; V: TRBV7-6; CDR3: CASSLGQGGKTQYF
J: TRBJ2-5; size: few; V: TRBV14; CDR3: CASNLSPGEGQYF
J: TRBJ2-7; size: -; V: TRBV30; CDR3: CAWSVMSGRGYEQYF
J: TRBJ2-7; size: -; V: TRBV2; CDR3: CASRGFGGKTDEQYF
J: TRBJ1-5; size: -; V: TRBV27; CDR3: CASSLGGYSNQPQHF
J: TRBJ1-5; size: -; V: TRBV28; CDR3: CASSSSGTEHSNQPQHF
J: TRBJ2-7; size: -; V: TRBV7-9; CDR3: CASSLAVSGSHEQYF
J: TRBJ2-7; size: once; V: TRBV5-1; CDR3: CASSSDRSSYEQYF
J: TRBJ2-7; size: -; V: TRBV27; CDR3: CASRTPGQGTYEQYF
J: TRBJ2-3; size: many; V: TRBV11-2; CDR3: CASSVRGSGADTQYF
J: TRBJ1-5; size: once; V: TRBV2; CDR3: CASRQGYQPQHF
J: TRBJ1-5; size: -; V: TRBV4-3; CDR3: CASSQKVLEPQHF